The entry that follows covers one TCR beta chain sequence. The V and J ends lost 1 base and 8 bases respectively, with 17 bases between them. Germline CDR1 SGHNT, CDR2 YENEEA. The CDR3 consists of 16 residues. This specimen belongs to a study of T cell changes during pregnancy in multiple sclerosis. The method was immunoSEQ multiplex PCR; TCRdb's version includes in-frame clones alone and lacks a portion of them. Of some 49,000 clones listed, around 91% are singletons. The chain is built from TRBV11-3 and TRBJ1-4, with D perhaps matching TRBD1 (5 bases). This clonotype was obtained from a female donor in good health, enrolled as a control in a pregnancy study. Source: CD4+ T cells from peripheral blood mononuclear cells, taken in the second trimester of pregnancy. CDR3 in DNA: TGTGCCAGCAGCTTAGGGGTCGGCAGGGCGGACGAAAAACTGTTTTTT. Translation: CASSLGVGRADEKLFF.